The rows below give T cell receptor beta chains drawn from one sample of a study of Ad26.COV2.S vaccination and SARS-CoV-2 variants. Sequencing used immunoSEQ multiplex PCR; TCRdb keeps in-frame clones, though not all of them. Among 400,000 to 450,000 clones listed, around 92% were seen once. The source was peripheral blood, collected in a trial of Ad26.COV2.S vaccine versus placebo. The source is a person aged 18-60 years who received the Ad26.COV2.S COVID-19 vaccine or a placebo. The CDR3 runs from the conserved cysteine through the conserved F or W.

v_call	j_call	cdr3_aa
TRBV11-2	TRBJ2-7	CASSYQGEPPTDEQYF
TRBV28	TRBJ1-5	CASRGGNQPQHF
TRBV9	TRBJ2-3	CASSLTTDTQYF
TRBV5-1	TRBJ2-7	CASSLLPAYEQYF
TRBV5-1	TRBJ2-1	CASSFSGGAVNEQFF
TRBV28	TRBJ2-7	CASSLPGVGEQYF
TRBV5-1	TRBJ2-7	CASSRGLAGATSYEQYF
TRBV7-2	TRBJ2-7	CASSLTTSGVYEQYF
TRBV7-9	TRBJ1-3	CASSLVASGNTIYF
TRBV10-3	TRBJ2-7	CAIRGQGSYEQYF
TRBV10-3	TRBJ1-5	CAISVGGSHQPQHF
TRBV2	TRBJ2-7	CASSELGQGAHEQYF
TRBV30	TRBJ2-3	CAWSVQHTDTQYF
TRBV7-9	TRBJ1-1	CASSLGGQGNTEAFF
TRBV19	TRBJ2-7	CASRGPYSYEQYF
TRBV5-8	TRBJ2-1	CASSLEIIGLVGYNEQFF
TRBV7-2	TRBJ2-7	CASSLNVYEQYF
TRBV19	TRBJ2-3	CASRLAISTDTQYF
TRBV3-1/TRBV3-2	TRBJ2-1	CASRQGTGRDNEQFF
TRBV5-1	TRBJ2-5	CASSLRSRETQYF
TRBV11-2	TRBJ2-7	CASRPTARSYEQYF
TRBV2	TRBJ2-2	CASRPGGTSHTGELFF
TRBV19	TRBJ2-7	CASRPLAGAYEQYF
TRBV11-2	TRBJ1-1	CASSLDPGNTEAFF
TRBV19	TRBJ1-6	CASNPSHTPLHF
TRBV14	TRBJ2-7	CASSQAYEQYF
TRBV4-3	TRBJ2-7	CASSPLAGDSYEQYF
TRBV15	TRBJ2-3	CATNRGVSTDTQYF